What follows are 30 T cell receptor beta chains derived from one specimen sequenced in a study of T cells in Graves' hyperthyroidism and ophthalmopathy. Researchers took RNA transcripts and amplified the TCR beta CDR3 regions from them. During a first-round RT-PCR of the TCR CDR3, the HTBI primer set was used. TCRdb re-derived calls from the multiplex PCR reads in MiXCR, one entry per CDR3 protein. Of 480,000 or so distinct CDR3 sequences in the sample, about 46% were seen once. Sequencing was carried out using peripheral blood or thyroid tissue (not recorded which). These receptors originate from an adult woman with Graves' disease, either hyperthyroidism or ophthalmopathy (not recorded which).

The chain recombines TRBV5-1 with TRBJ1-2, with TRBD1 matching 11 bases. The trim removed 4 bases at V and 7 bases at J, leaving 9 bases unmatched. The CDR3 is 15 residues long. Germline assignment: CDR1 SGHRS and CDR2 YFSETQ. This chain's CDR3 is CASSPSGQGARGYTF. The CDR3 coding sequence is TGCGCCAGCAGCCCCTCCGGACAGGGGGCTCGTGGCTACACCTTC.

This clonotype was seen a single time. The genes are TRBV6-1 and TRBJ2-7; D possibly corresponds to TRBD1 (6 bases). V lost 9 bases and J lost 7, with 19 bases in between. This CDR3 contains 13 residues. Germline V gene lookup returns CDR1 MNHNS and CDR2 SASEGT. Written as DNA, the CDR3 is TGTGCCAGGGTACAGGGCCGAGCTGGGGAGCAGTACTTC. Its protein is CARVQGRAGEQYF.

The chain couples TRBV2 to TRBJ1-4; D unresolved. Germline CDR1 and CDR2: SNHLY and FYNNEI. CDR3 length equals 16 residues. V lost 8 bases and J 3 bases, leaving 19 bases between the germline ends. Here the CDR3 reads CASRPRAASPNEKLFF. DNA of the CDR3: TGTGCCAGCCGGCCTAGGGCAGCAAGCCCTAATGAAAAACTGTTTTTT.

This clonotype was detected many times. V and J are TRBV5-5 and TRBJ1-5; possibly TRBD1 for D (6 bases). Germline CDR1 and CDR2: SGHKS and YYEKEE (reference sequence). This CDR3 has 15 residues. The V end was cut by 4 bases, the J end by 2 bases, with 13 bases between. CDR3 amino acids: CASSLTRGGNQPQHF. The DNA of the CDR3 is TGTGCCAGCAGCCTGACCAGGGGAGGCAATCAGCCCCAGCATTTT.

The sample holds one count of this clonotype. The chain recombines TRBV20-1 with TRBJ1-1, with 7 nucleotides matching TRBD1. V lost 3 bases to trimming and J lost 4 bases; unmatched junction nucleotides: 5. Looked up from germline, CDR1 is DFQATT and CDR2 is SNEGSKA (reference sequence). The CDR3 extends over 13 amino acids. The CDR3 spells CSASPGQVTEAFF. The CDR3 region has the DNA TGCAGTGCTAGTCCAGGACAGGTCACTGAAGCTTTCTTT.

This CDR3 reads CAISARKSDGVEAFF. CDR3 bases: TGTGCCATCAGTGCTAGGAAGTCGGACGGCGTTGAAGCTTTCTTT. V is TRBV10-3 and J is TRBJ1-1; D gene uncertain. Per germline, CDR1 ENHRY and CDR2 SYGVKD. Trimming left V 4 bases short and J 7 bases short, with 19 bases between. The length of the CDR3 is 15 residues.

The rearrangement joins TRBV7-8 to TRBJ2-2, with TRBD2 matching over 14 bases. The CDR3 runs 16 residues. V lost 5 bases, J lost 6 bases, and 5 bases stayed unmatched. Germline V lookup: CDR1 SGHVS, CDR2 FQNEAQ. CDR3 in DNA: TGTGCCAGCAGCGTCGGACTAGCGGGAGGAGCCGGGGAGCTGTTTTTT. This gives the protein CASSVGLAGGAGELFF.

With respect to this clonotype: Since a much larger clone is just one base distant, this may be a read error. The V call is TRBV20-1, the J call TRBJ2-2; no reliable D call. This CDR3 has 14 amino acids. The germline CDR1 and CDR2 sequences are DFQATT and SNEGSKA (reference sequence). Trimming left V 3 bases short and J 6 bases short, with 14 bases between. CDR3 DNA: TGCAGTGCTAGCGTCCGGGTTTCAGCCGGGGAGCTGTTTTTT. This encodes CSASVRVSAGELFF.

The table lists this clonotype with a count of one. One junction end disagrees with the germline gene, perhaps due to a read error. The chain couples TRBV7-9 to TRBJ2-7; perhaps D is TRBD1 or TRBD2 (5 bases each). Germline V gene data show CDR1 as SEHNR and CDR2 as FQNEAQ (reference sequence). This CDR3 is built from 15 residues. Written as DNA, the CDR3 is TGTGCCAGCAGCCAGGGTTTCGCGAACACCGGGGAGCTGTACTTC. Amino acid sequence: CASSQGFANTGELYF. The complete variable domain, with remaining parts taken from reference TRBV7-9 and TRBJ2-7, reads DTGVSQNPRHKITKRGQNVTFRCDPISEHNRLYWYRQTLGQGPEFLTYFQNEAQLEKSRLLSDRFSAERPKGSFSTLEIQRTEQGDSAMYLCASSQGFANTGELYFGPGTRLTVT.

The chain joins TRBV29-1 to TRBJ1-2; D might be TRBD1 (6 bases). The V end was cut by 8 bases, the J end by 4 bases, with 17 bases between. The CDR3 is 13 residues long. Germline V CDR1 and CDR2: SQVTM, ANQGSEA. This CDR3 reads CSQERNRAYGYTF. The CDR3 nucleotides are TGCAGCCAAGAAAGGAACAGGGCCTATGGCTACACCTTC.

This clonotype was detected ten times or more. This chain uses TRBV27 with TRBJ1-2, with TRBD1 identical over 12 bases. V was pared by 7 bases and J by 8 bases, with 11 bases of the junction left unmatched. CDR1 is MNHEY and CDR2 is SMNVEV in the germline V gene (reference sequence). The CDR3 is 15 amino acids. Here the CDR3 DNA reads TGTGCCAGCACCAAACTCCGGGACAGGGGGCGCGGCTACACCTTC. It specifies CASTKLRDRGRGYTF.

The rearrangement joins TRBV11-2 to TRBJ2-2; D perhaps matches TRBD2 (5 bases). The length of the CDR3 is 14 residues. V lost 11 bases, J lost 5 bases, and 18 bases lay in between. Germline V gene data show CDR1 as SGHAT and CDR2 as FQNNGV. The CDR3 coding sequence is TGTGCCTGGAGTCCAGCGGTCGGGACCGGGGAGCTGTTTTTT. The encoded protein is CAWSPAVGTGELFF.

This clonotype was counted ten times or more. The chain recombines TRBV20-1 with TRBJ1-6; tentatively, D is TRBD1 (5 bases). This CDR3 has 13 amino acids. Trimming pared 6 bases from V and 5 bases from J, leaving 11 bases between. CDR1 DFQATT and CDR2 SNEGSKA come from the germline V gene (reference sequence). The CDR3 sequence: CSATGTNNSPLHF. In DNA form, the CDR3 reads TGCAGTGCCACCGGGACGAATAATTCACCCCTCCACTTT.

In its sample, this clonotype was seen a few times. The gene calls are TRBV6-6 and TRBJ1-5; D call uncertain. The CDR3 is 13 amino acids. Germline CDR1 MNHNY, CDR2 SVGAGI (reference sequence). V lost 7 bases and J 0 bases, leaving 7 bases between the germline ends. The CDR3 sequence: CASNKNSNQPQHF. For the CDR3, the DNA is TGTGCCAGCAATAAGAATAGCAATCAGCCCCAGCATTTT.

This clonotype has only one observation. The CDR3 reads CSARDWRVGNQPQHF. Here the CDR3 DNA reads TGCAGTGCTAGAGATTGGAGGGTCGGCAATCAGCCCCAGCATTTT. The chain is built from TRBV20-1 and TRBJ1-5; D ambiguous. CDR3 size: 15 residues. V was clipped by 0 bases and J by 2 bases, with 11 bases between them. Germline assignment: CDR1 DFQATT and CDR2 SNEGSKA (reference sequence).

This clonotype was observed at least ten times. V usage is TRBV20-1 and J usage is TRBJ1-1; weak D call: TRBD1 (6 bases). The CDR3 spans 14 residues. Trimming pared 3 bases from V and 4 bases from J, leaving 15 bases between. The germline V gene has CDR1 DFQATT and CDR2 SNEGSKA (reference sequence). This CDR3 is CSARITGWSTEAFF. The DNA of the CDR3 is TGCAGTGCTAGGATAACAGGGTGGAGCACTGAAGCTTTCTTT.

This rearrangement joins TRBV20-1 to TRBJ2-7, with 7 bases that match TRBD1. CDR3 length equals 15 residues. CDR1 and CDR2 from the germline V gene are DFQATT and SNEGSKA (reference sequence). V shed 4 bases, J shed 4 bases, and the junction held 13 bases outside the gene matches. Written as DNA, the CDR3 is TGCAGTGCTACGACGGTACAGGGGTCCGGGTACGAGCAGTACTTC. This sequence encodes CSATTVQGSGYEQYF.

This chain links TRBV10-3 with TRBJ1-3; no firm D call. The CDR3 sequence is 13 residues long. Between the trimmed V and J ends, which lost 8 bases and 4 bases, there was a span of 12 bases. Germline V gene data show CDR1 as ENHRY and CDR2 as SYGVKD. CDR3 nucleotide sequence: TGTGCCATCCATCAAGGGTCCGGAAACACCATATATTTT. Residues: CAIHQGSGNTIYF.

V and J are TRBV11-2 and TRBJ1-1; D is perhaps TRBD1 (6 bases). Looked up from germline, CDR1 is SGHAT and CDR2 is FQNNGV. Trimming left V 4 bases short and J 3 bases short, with 21 bases between. The CDR3 is 17 residues long. The CDR3 DNA reads TGTGCCAGCAGCTCCTCCGGGACACCCAGTCGGGACACTGAAGCTTTCTTT. It yields the protein CASSSSGTPSRDTEAFF.

Many counts were recorded for this clonotype. J is TRBJ1-4 and V is TRBV4-3; D unresolved. Per the germline V gene, CDR1 is LGHNA and CDR2 is YSLEER. The CDR3 is made up of 14 amino acids. Between the trimmed V and J ends, which lost 1 base and 6 bases, there was a span of 9 bases. CDR3 bases: TGCGCCAGCAGCCAAGGGGGTACAGATGAAAAACTGTTTTTT. Protein sequence: CASSQGGTDEKLFF.

CDR3 loop: CASSSSGSLHF. The CDR3 DNA follows: TGTGCCAGCAGTTCCTCTGGCAGCCTCCACTTT. This rearrangement joins TRBV6-5 to TRBJ1-6; no clear D. Germline CDR1 is MNHEY and CDR2 is SVGAGI. The CDR3 loop spans 11 amino acids. Trimming pared 4 bases from V and 15 bases from J, leaving 10 bases between.

The V and J genes are TRBV9 and TRBJ2-2, with 7 bases matching TRBD1. Germline values: CDR1 SGDLS, CDR2 YYNGEE. V lost 7 bases and J lost 3; bases outside the gene matches: 6. This CDR3 is built from 14 residues. CDR3 protein: CASRRDRYTGELFF. The CDR3 region has the DNA TGTGCCAGCCGTCGGGACAGATACACCGGGGAGCTGTTTTTT.

The V gene is TRBV20-1, the J gene TRBJ1-1; perhaps TRBD1 as D (6 bases). Between the trimmed V and J ends, which lost 1 base and 8 bases, there was a span of 11 bases. Germline lookup yields CDR1 DFQATT and CDR2 SNEGSKA (reference sequence). This CDR3 spans 12 amino acids. CDR3 sequence reads: CSARGGPGEAFF. CDR3 coding DNA: TGCAGTGCTAGAGGGGGGCCTGGGGAAGCTTTCTTT.

This clonotype showed up just once. One junction end disagrees with the germline gene, perhaps due to a read error. The rearrangement links TRBV7-3 to TRBJ1-2, with D possibly being TRBD1 (6 bases). Per the germline V gene, CDR1 is SGHTA and CDR2 is FQGTGA. The CDR3 length is 13 residues. CDR3 coding DNA: TGTGCCAGCAGCTTAAGGGACAACTATGGCTACGCCTTC. Translating gives CASSLRDNYGYAF.

V and J are TRBV29-1 and TRBJ1-2, with D maybe TRBD1 (5 bases). Germline values: CDR1 SQVTM, CDR2 ANQGSEA. Trimming took 8 bases from V and 3 from J, leaving 22 bases between them. The CDR3 has 15 amino acids. The CDR3 loop is CSFGFKGREDYGYTF. CDR3 in DNA: TGCAGCTTCGGGTTTAAAGGCAGGGAGGACTATGGCTACACCTTC.

The sample holds many counts of this clonotype. The chain couples TRBV10-3 to TRBJ1-2; D is unclear. Germline CDR1 is ENHRY and CDR2 is SYGVKD. The CDR3 runs 15 residues. V was cut by 8 bases and J by 4 bases, with 20 bases left in between. CDR3 coding DNA: TGTGCCATCGCCGGCGCCACCGGCATCCTCTATGGCTACACCTTC. Encoded protein: CAIAGATGILYGYTF.

This clonotype was counted between two and nine times. The V and J genes are TRBV20-1 and TRBJ1-2; maybe TRBD1 (6 bases). This CDR3 spans 14 amino acids. V was pared by 4 bases and J by 2 bases, with 14 bases between. The V gene's germline CDR1 is DFQATT and CDR2 SNEGSKA (reference sequence). The CDR3 coding sequence is TGCAGTGCTACAATGACAGGCCAGAACTATGGCTACACCTTC. Its translation is CSATMTGQNYGYTF.

The chain employs TRBV29-1 and TRBJ2-7; TRBD1 agrees at 7 bases. After removal of 5 bases from V and 0 bases from J, the junction contained 7 bases not matched to a gene. The CDR3 contains 14 residues. Germline CDR1 and CDR2: SQVTM and ANQGSEA. Here the CDR3 reads CSVLPHRGSYEQYF. The CDR3 DNA follows: TGCAGCGTTCTACCCCACAGGGGCTCCTACGAGCAGTACTTC.

The CDR3 loop is CASSSQAGEQYF. DNA for the CDR3: TGTGCCAGCAGCTCACAGGCGGGGGAGCAGTACTTC. The chain has TRBV7-9 and TRBJ2-7; D perhaps matches TRBD2 (6 bases). Per germline, CDR1 SEHNR and CDR2 FQNEAQ (reference sequence). Trimming removed 4 bases at V and 7 bases at J, with 11 bases between. This CDR3 is built from 12 residues.

Ten or more counts support this clonotype. V is TRBV14 and J is TRBJ1-6; no clear D. V dropped 0 bases and J dropped 14 bases, with 5 bases sitting between them. Germline loops: CDR1 SGHDN, CDR2 FVKESK. The CDR3 has 11 amino acids. In DNA, the CDR3 is TGTGCCAGCAGCCAAGATCGAACCCTCCACTTT. Amino acids: CASSQDRTLHF.